One and the same sample provided the 5 T cell receptor beta chains below, sequenced in a study of T cell responses to AZD1222 COVID-19 vaccine. Sequenced by immunoSEQ multiplex PCR; TCRdb stores in-frame clones only, minus some. Seen here are some 150,000 clones, more than 80% observed once, and the top ten hold 3% to 3.5%. Sequencing was performed on peripheral blood, taken 28 days after the second AZD1222 dose. Receptors were obtained from an adult who received the AZD1222 COVID-19 vaccine.

This sequence joins TRBV12-3 or TRBV12-4 and TRBJ2-5; perhaps D is TRBD1 or TRBD2 (5 bases each). The CDR3 consists of 13 residues. V lost 4 bases and J lost 2, with 8 bases in between. This chain's CDR3 is CASSWGWQETQYF. DNA of the CDR3: TGTGCCAGCAGTTGGGGGTGGCAAGAGACCCAGTACTTC.

The chain is built from TRBV21-1 and TRBJ2-1; TRBD2, the D gene given by the table, was not confirmed from the DNA. TRBV21-1 is a known pseudogene. CDR3 length equals 17 residues. The CDR3 sequence: CASSKPTPSREYNEQFF. The CDR3 region has the DNA TGTGCCAGCAGCAAACCGACCCCATCACGGGAGTACAATGAGCAGTTCTTC.

This sequence joins TRBV6-4 and TRBJ1-1, with D uncertain. Trimming shortened V by 7 bases and J by 5 bases, and 14 bases separated the two germline ends. Per the germline V gene, CDR1 is MRHNA and CDR2 is SNTAGT. This CDR3 is built from 13 residues. The CDR3 bases are TGTGCCAGCACTTCGGAGGTTGGGACTGAAGCTTTCTTT. Its protein product is CASTSEVGTEAFF.

The chain links TRBV27 to TRBJ2-7; possibly TRBD1 or TRBD2 for D (5 bases each). V was clipped by 7 bases and J by 2 bases, with 18 bases between them. The V gene's germline CDR1 is MNHEY and CDR2 SMNVEV (reference sequence). The CDR3 is made up of 15 amino acids. CDR3 in DNA: TGTGCCAGCACCTCCCCTCGGGGCACGACCTACGAGCAGTACTTC. Protein: CASTSPRGTTYEQYF.

The chain is built from TRBV14 and TRBJ1-1; D possibly corresponds to TRBD1 (5 bases). From germline, CDR1 is SGHDN and CDR2 FVKESK. Trimming shortened V by 1 base and J by 7 bases, and 13 bases separated the two germline ends. CDR3 length: 14 residues. The CDR3 spells CASSQAGEWNEAFF. The DNA of the CDR3 is TGTGCCAGCAGCCAAGCGGGGGAATGGAATGAAGCTTTCTTT. The entire variable domain, with the rest obtained from reference TRBV14 and TRBJ1-1, is as follows: EAGVTQFPSHSVIEKGQTVTLRCDPISGHDNLYWYRRVMGKEIKFLLHFVKESKQDESGMPNNRFLAERTGGTYSTLKVQPAELEDSGVYFCASSQAGEWNEAFFGQGTRLTVV.